This entry is about one T cell receptor beta chain. Its antigen specificity is not known. The record has no base qualities; no much larger clone is one base away. This sample was included in a study of shared clonotypes between healthy human individuals (dated by TCRdb to 2020 to 2022). At the level of the whole study: A few men and two women, aged 18 to 49 years, made up the cohort. Different laboratories and diverse techniques were used to prepare libraries and sequence TCR repertoires, to increase sequencing depth and limit assay-specific biases. Between about 0.9 and 9 billion PBMCs per donor were obtained by leukapheresis. For each donor, CD4 naive and CD4 memory were each run on three plates, CD8 naive on two plates, and CD8 memory on one plate. To estimate repertoire size and how much clonotype sharing occurs between individuals, the study deeply sequenced the blood TCR repertoires of several healthy adults. Here is what the overall study found, with its caveats: Based on pairwise subsampling, the degree of clonotype sharing among donors was expected to be affected by sequencing depth. Sampling was restricted to blood, and TCR repertoires in tissue are likely to differ from TCR repertoires in blood. Sharing across a few donors was observed for around 5% of naive CD4, less than 4% of naive CD8, about 2.3% of memory CD4, and about 0.4% of memory CD8 clonotypes. Even with the large sequencing depth, rarefaction of the sorted-subset datasets indicated that sequencing was incomplete. Naive subsets generally had larger estimated clonotype richness than memory subsets did. Higher generation probabilities were observed for clonotypes shared by all four sorted-subset donors than for non-shared clonotypes. Because the study included a small number of donors, the genetic and exposure-history diversity represented was limited.

Using the deep immunoSEQ assay, TCR CDR3 regions were amplified from genomic DNA by multiplex PCR. Genomic DNA extracted from each cell subset was distributed evenly over all wells of several immunoSEQ 96-well plates, and each plate served as one replicate. Each replicate PCR for sorted subsets received roughly 200 ng genomic DNA, equal to roughly 30,000 T cell genomes. The purified libraries were quantified using a Qubit 3.0 fluorometer, sized with a Bioanalyzer 2100, and then quantified again using the KAPA Library Quantification kit. Every immunoSEQ 96-well plate was sequenced on a separate single-read 150-cycle Illumina NextSeq 550 flow cell. The authors processed their data as follows. Because the immunoSEQ output included only junctional sequences and no quality scores, the filtering could not be the same as the filtering used for full-length reads. To assign V/J genes and CDR3, sequences were annotated using PyIR, a Python wrapper for IgBLAST v1.9, with IMGT germline references. Any read was removed if the V/J assignment was weak (E-value above 1e-6), the CDR3 was missing, or the read contained stop codons, out-of-frame junctions, or ambiguous translated residues. V3J clonotypes were defined as sequences sharing an identical inferred V gene, J gene, and CDR3 amino acid sequence. Percentage overlap between repertoires was calculated by dividing the number of shared unique clonotypes by the size of the smaller repertoire. RTK rarefaction, the Chao1 estimator, and Recon v2.1 estimates of unobserved clonotypes were used to assess repertoire richness. Generation probabilities for all TCRbeta clonotypes obtained by the gDNA method from a handful of donors were computed using OLGA. Drawn from immuneACCESS, this table holds only the in-frame rearrangements with V and J called that TCRdb kept. Clones are partly lost; checked studies trace under half to an unresolved V gene and leave the rest unexplained. That table supplies the V and J calls and clone size; D and trimming were determined from the DNA. For this sample the table gives 1,400,000 or so clones, of which about 98.5% were detected only once. The ten largest clones take up 0.36% of the sample.

Via the germline V gene, CDR1 is SGHRS and CDR2 YFSETQ. V is pared back by 0 bases and J by 7 bases, with 13 bases lying between the germline termini. The CDR3 holds 14 amino acids from the cysteine to the phenylalanine. The entry retains the CDR3 DNA only, 42 bases that are in frame from base 1. The donors were healthy, HIV-negative adults who had no recently reported acute infections or vaccinations. All donors were Caucasian adults living in Nashville, Tennessee, USA. CD4+ T cells were enriched by magnetic negative selection; naive cells were then positively selected on CD45RA, and the negative fraction formed the memory subset. Blood was collected by leukapheresis, and PBMCs were isolated by Ficoll-Histopaque density gradient centrifugation and then cryopreserved in liquid nitrogen vapor phase. Purity and quantity of every magnetically sorted T cell population were checked by analytical flow cytometry. Each sorted fraction had its genomic DNA isolated and then quantified by UV absorbance on a Nanodrop 2000c.

The sequenced sample consisted of naive CD4+ T cells sorted from blood. The intended sense of this specimen's cell subset or site label: CD45RA+ positively selected. Recombination connected TRBV5-1 to TRBJ2-5, with the D gene uncertain. The clonotype was recovered from a man aged 25-45 years in good health. CDR3 sequence: CASSLAMGIRTQYF. The nucleotides read TGCGCCAGCAGCTTGGCCATGGGGATCAGGACCCAGTACTTC.